This T cell receptor beta chain was identified in a study of blood T cell repertoires in COVID-19. Looking at the study overall: Sites in the United States, Italy and Spain provided acute and convalescent COVID-19 samples.

Seattle patients were enrolled while actively infected and followed longitudinally. Sequencing used immunoSEQ multiplex PCR; TCRdb keeps in-frame clones, though not all of them. Counted here are 390,000 or so clones, approximately 88% occurring once; the ten biggest clones make up 2.5% to 3.5%. The CDR3 consists of 15 residues. The ends were cut back, 2 bases at V and 4 bases at J, with 14 bases in the middle. The V gene's germline CDR1 is ENHRY and CDR2 SYGVKD. The chain couples TRBV10-3 to TRBJ1-2; a possible D gene is TRBD1 (6 bases). This TCR derives from a woman aged 30 to 39 with COVID-19, enrolled during active disease. Sequenced material: peripheral blood. As DNA, the CDR3 is TGTGCCATCAGTGAGCCCCTAGACAGGCTCTATGGCTACACCTTC. Amino acids: CAISEPLDRLYGYTF.